The sequence of this T cell receptor (beta chain) was determined in a study of shared clonotypes between healthy human individuals. Regarding the study as a whole: Blood was the sole source, and tissue repertoires probably differ.

There are 14 residues in the CDR3. V lost 1 base and J 3 bases, leaving 10 bases between the germline ends. The germline V gene encodes CDR1 LGHNA and CDR2 YSLEER. The study ran the assay at deep level. The unsorted PBMC replicate PCRs were performed with around 310 ng DNA, 32,000 or so T cell genomes. Assay: immunoSEQ multiplex PCR; the TCRdb copy retains only in-frame clones and omits some. Here the sample spans hundreds of thousands of clones, roughly 83% being singletons. A remark on this clone: Its antigen is currently unknown.

Without sorting, samples used 75 million to 100 million PBMCs for genomic DNA. Sequencing input: PBMCs. This chain uses TRBV4-3 with TRBJ2-7; D might be TRBD1 or TRBD2, each matching 5 bases. The receptor's source is a woman aged 40 to 50 in good health. Some clones in this sample may be carry-over from other donors' samples. DNA of the CDR3: TGCGCCAGCAGCCAAGGTAATGGGGGCTACGAGCAGTACTTC. Amino acid sequence: CASSQGNGGYEQYF.